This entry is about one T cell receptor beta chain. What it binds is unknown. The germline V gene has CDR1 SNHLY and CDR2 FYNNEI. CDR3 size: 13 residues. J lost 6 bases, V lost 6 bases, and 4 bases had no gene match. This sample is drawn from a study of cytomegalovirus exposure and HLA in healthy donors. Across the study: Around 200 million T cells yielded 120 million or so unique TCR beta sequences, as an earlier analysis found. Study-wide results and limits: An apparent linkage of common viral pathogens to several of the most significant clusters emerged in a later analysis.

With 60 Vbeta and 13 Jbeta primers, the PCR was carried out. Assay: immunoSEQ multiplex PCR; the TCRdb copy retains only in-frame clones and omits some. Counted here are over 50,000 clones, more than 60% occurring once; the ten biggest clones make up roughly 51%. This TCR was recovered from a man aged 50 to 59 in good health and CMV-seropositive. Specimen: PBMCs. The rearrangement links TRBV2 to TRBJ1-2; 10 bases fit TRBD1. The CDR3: CASRLTGGNGYTF. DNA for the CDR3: TGTGCCAGCAGGCTGACAGGGGGCAATGGCTACACCTTC.